The 14 T cell receptor beta chains below were found in one sample sequenced in a study of blood T cell repertoires in COVID-19. TCRdb's copy holds only in-frame clones and misses some; the assay was immunoSEQ multiplex PCR. The sample holds about 200,000 clones, around 90% seen once. Source material: peripheral blood. The receptors were sampled from a man between 60 and 75 years old with COVID-19, enrolled during active disease.

This clone was seen only once. V and J are TRBV12-5 and TRBJ1-5; TRBD1 is a possible D gene (6 bases). The CDR3 consists of 15 residues. Germline loops: CDR1 LGHNT, CDR2 FRNRAP. Trimming removed 1 base from V and 3 bases from J, with 10 bases in between. CDR3 sequence reads: CASGLDGQYNQPQHF. CDR3 DNA: TGTGCTAGTGGTTTGGATGGACAGTACAATCAGCCCCAGCATTTT.

The gene calls are TRBV6-5 and TRBJ1-2; TRBD1 is a possible D gene (5 bases). The ends were cut back, 6 bases at V and 6 bases at J, with 20 bases in the middle. The V gene's germline CDR1 is MNHEY and CDR2 SVGAGI. The CDR3 is 15 residues long. CDR3 nucleotide sequence: TGTGCCAGCAGACCCGTAGGGGTGGTTTTGAATGGCTACACCTTC. Its translation: CASRPVGVVLNGYTF.

The rearrangement links TRBV7-2 to TRBJ2-1; TRBD2 matches at 12 bases. Trimming cost V 4 bases and J 9 bases; bases outside gene matches: 13. There are 17 residues in the CDR3. Germline-derived CDR1 and CDR2 are SGHTA and FQGNSA. The DNA of the CDR3 is TGTGCCAGCAGCTCCCGCGGGCTAGCGGGGGGGCTAAGTGAGCAGTTCTTC. It encodes CASSSRGLAGGLSEQFF.

CDR3 loop: CASSIQTGTSGPASYNEQFF. DNA for the CDR3: TGTGCCAGTAGTATACAGACCGGGACTAGCGGGCCCGCCTCCTACAATGAGCAGTTCTTC. The chain employs TRBV19 and TRBJ2-1; 12 bases are shared with TRBD2. CDR1 LNHDA and CDR2 SQIVND come from the germline V gene (reference sequence). Trimming removed 2 bases from V and 0 bases from J; junction bases left unmatched: 11. This CDR3 contains 20 residues.

About this clone: Other DNA sequences in this specimen translate into the identical CDR3. This sequence joins TRBV3-1 (or the pseudogene TRBV3-2) and TRBJ2-1; D may be TRBD1 (6 bases). V was trimmed by 6 bases and J by 0 bases, leaving 15 bases between them. The germline gives CDR1 LGHDT, CDR2 YNNKEL (reference sequence). There are 16 residues in the CDR3. The CDR3 DNA reads TGTGCCAGCAGTCACACCGGGACAAGCTCCTACAATGAGCAGTTCTTC. It translates to CASSHTGTSSYNEQFF.

The chain couples TRBV11-3 to TRBJ2-1; 11 bases line up with TRBD1. Unmatched junction bases numbered 11, after V lost 4 bases and J lost 6 bases. This CDR3 contains 17 residues. Germline CDR1 SGHNT, CDR2 YENEEA. CDR3 DNA sequence: TGTGCCAGCAGCTCTTCCCAGATGGGACAGGGGGTCAATGAGCAGTTCTTC. Protein product: CASSSSQMGQGVNEQFF.

The chain uses TRBV9 and TRBJ2-6, with D perhaps matching TRBD2 (6 bases). V lost 3 bases to trimming and J lost 2 bases, with 18 bases between them. CDR3 length equals 18 residues. Per germline, CDR1 SGDLS and CDR2 YYNGEE. CDR3 protein: CASSETGDPKAGANVLTF. DNA for the CDR3: TGTGCCAGCAGCGAAACGGGAGACCCGAAGGCTGGGGCCAACGTCCTGACTTTC. The variable domain in full, with the rest retrieved from reference TRBV9 and TRBJ2-6, is DSGVTQTPKHLITATGQRVTLRCSPRSGDLSVYWYQQSLDQGLQFLIQYYNGEERAKGNILERFSAQQFPDLHSELNLSSLELGDSALYFCASSETGDPKAGANVLTFGAGSRLTVL.

This sequence joins TRBV18 and TRBJ2-3; 13 bases line up with TRBD2. CDR1 is KGHSH, CDR2 LQKENI, per germline. With V trimmed by 6 bases and J by 1 base, 7 bases remained unmatched. The CDR3 extends over 17 amino acids. The CDR3 loop reads CASSGLAGRGGTDTQYF. The CDR3 bases are TGTGCCAGCTCGGGACTAGCGGGAAGAGGGGGCACAGATACGCAGTATTTT.

This chain connects TRBV6-4 to TRBJ2-3; 8 bases map to TRBD2. The junction had 4 bases not matched to a gene; V was cut back by 8 bases and J by 3 bases. The CDR3 loop spans 13 amino acids. Germline V gives CDR1 MRHNA, CDR2 SNTAGT. CDR3 bases: TGTGCCAGCCGGGGGGGGCGAACAGATACGCAGTATTTT. It translates to CASRGGRTDTQYF.

This clone was detected only a few times. V and J are TRBV7-9 and TRBJ1-2; a possible D gene is TRBD1 (6 bases). Germline values: CDR1 SEHNR, CDR2 FQNEAQ (reference sequence). The V end lost 6 bases, the J end lost 8 bases, and 22 bases lay between the germline ends. The CDR3 contains 15 residues. The CDR3 loop reads CASSLWTDPIGGYTF. The CDR3 DNA reads as TGTGCCAGCAGTTTATGGACAGACCCGATTGGCGGCTACACCTTC.

The chain uses TRBV5-1 and TRBJ1-2, with unresolved D. This CDR3 contains 12 residues. CDR1 and CDR2 (germline): SGHRS, YFSETQ. The V end was cut by 4 bases, the J end by 8 bases, with 12 bases between. The CDR3 here is CASSENSSGYTF. The CDR3 DNA follows: TGCGCCAGCAGCGAGAACAGCAGCGGCTACACCTTC.

In its sample, this clone was seen a few times. The chain joins TRBV9 to TRBJ1-5; a possible D gene is TRBD1 (6 bases). V gave up 3 bases and J gave up 2 bases, with 9 bases separating them. Germline CDR1 reads SGDLS; CDR2 reads YYNGEE. The CDR3 totals 14 residues. CDR3 loop: CASSAGHGNQPQHF. CDR3 DNA: TGTGCCAGCAGCGCGGGACACGGCAATCAGCCCCAGCATTTT.

This sequence joins TRBV5-1 and TRBJ2-1, with TRBD1 matching over 7 bases. With V trimmed by 0 bases and J by 6 bases, 3 bases remained unmatched. CDR1 is SGHRS, CDR2 YFSETQ, per germline. The CDR3 is 14 amino acids. The CDR3 sequence is CASSLGDRANEQFF. CDR3 in DNA: TGCGCCAGCAGCTTGGGTGACAGGGCCAATGAGCAGTTCTTC.

The chain recombines TRBV10-3 with TRBJ2-1, with 10 nucleotides matching TRBD2. Germline CDR1 reads ENHRY; CDR2 reads SYGVKD. J lost 5 bases, V lost 7 bases, and 5 bases had no gene match. This CDR3 has 14 amino acids. CDR3 sequence: CAINPGTSDNEQFF. CDR3 DNA sequence: TGTGCCATCAATCCCGGGACTAGCGACAATGAGCAGTTCTTC.